The TCR beta chain described here comes from a study of T cells after yellow fever vaccination. TCRdb fed the 5' RACE reads into MiXCR, producing one record per CDR3 protein. In the table there are about 58,000 distinct CDR3 sequences, more than 5.5% of which are singletons. V dropped 0 bases and J dropped 4 bases, with 4 bases sitting between them. Germline-derived CDR1 and CDR2 are SGHAT and FQNNGV. The CDR3 has 12 amino acids. This clonotype was seen at least ten times. The rearrangement links TRBV11-2 to TRBJ2-7; D remains unclear. This sequence was found in a man between 18 and 35 years old who received the YFV17D yellow fever vaccine. This sample comprised CD8+ T cells sorted from PBMCs, obtained on the day of the first yellow fever vaccination. CDR3 sequence (DNA): TGTGCCAGCAGCTTAGACAAGTACGAGCAGTACTTC. Its translation: CASSLDKYEQYF.